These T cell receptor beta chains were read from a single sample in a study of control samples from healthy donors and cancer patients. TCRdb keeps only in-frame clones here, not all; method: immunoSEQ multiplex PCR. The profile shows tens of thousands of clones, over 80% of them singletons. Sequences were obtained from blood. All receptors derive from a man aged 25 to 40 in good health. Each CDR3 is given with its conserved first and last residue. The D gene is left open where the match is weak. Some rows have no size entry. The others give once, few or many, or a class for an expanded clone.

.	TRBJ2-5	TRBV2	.	TGTGCCAGCAGGAGGGACTCCCAAGAGACCCAGTACTTC	CASRRDSQETQYF
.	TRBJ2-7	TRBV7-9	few	TGTGCCAGCAGCGACGGGCTGGGAGGTCGGGAGCAGTACTTC	CASSDGLGGREQYF
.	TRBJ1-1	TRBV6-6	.	TGTGCCAGCAGTCCGAGGGAGGGGAATGCGGCTTTCTTT	CASSPREGNAAFF
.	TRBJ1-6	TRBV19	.	TGTGCCAGTAGTTTATCCTTCGGGGTCACCCTCCACTTT	CASSLSFGVTLHF
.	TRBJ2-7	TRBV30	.	TGTGCCTGGTTGGGACGGGGGTTCTACGAGCAGTACTTC	CAWLGRGFYEQYF
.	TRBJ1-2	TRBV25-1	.	TGTGCCAGCAGTGAATCAGTTCGTGGCTACACCTTC	CASSESVRGYTF
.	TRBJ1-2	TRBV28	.	TGTGCCAGCGCAGGGCGAGTTTGGGCTAACTATGGCTACACCTTC	CASAGRVWANYGYTF
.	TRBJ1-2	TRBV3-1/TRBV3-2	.	TGTGCCAGCAGCCCCAACAGGGTTCATGGCTACACCTTC	CASSPNRVHGYTF
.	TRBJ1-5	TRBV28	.	TGTGCCAGCAGTTTAATTGGCGGTCAGCCCCAGCATTTT	CASSLIGGQPQHF
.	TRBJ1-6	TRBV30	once	TGTGCCTGTATTCCGAGAACGGCGTATAATTCACCCCTCCACTTT	CACIPRTAYNSPLHF
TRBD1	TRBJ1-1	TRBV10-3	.	TGTGCCATCAGTGAGTCCCAGGGGGAGACTGAAGCTTTCTTT	CAISESQGETEAFF
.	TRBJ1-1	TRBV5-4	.	TGTGCCAGCAGCTCAATTGGCAGGGTATCCACTGAAGCTTTCTTT	CASSSIGRVSTEAFF
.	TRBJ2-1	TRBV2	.	TGTGCCACCCAGTACTCCGGGGGTGAGCAGTTCTTC	CATQYSGGEQFF
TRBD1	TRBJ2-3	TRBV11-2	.	TGTGCCAGCAGCTTAGCCGGGACAGGGGTAGATACGCAGTATTTT	CASSLAGTGVDTQYF
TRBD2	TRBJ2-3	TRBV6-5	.	TGTGCCAGCAGTTCCGGGAGCGGGGGGTACACAGATACGCAGTATTTT	CASSSGSGGYTDTQYF
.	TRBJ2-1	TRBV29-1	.	TGCAGCGTTGAGTTGGGGGGCTCCTACAATGAGCAGTTCTTC	CSVELGGSYNEQFF
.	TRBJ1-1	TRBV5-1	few	TGCGCCAGCAGCTTGGGTTGGACTGAAGCTTTCTTT	CASSLGWTEAFF
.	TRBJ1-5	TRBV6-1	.	TGTGCCAGCAGTGAAGAGATGAGATACAATCAGCCCCAGCATTTT	CASSEEMRYNQPQHF